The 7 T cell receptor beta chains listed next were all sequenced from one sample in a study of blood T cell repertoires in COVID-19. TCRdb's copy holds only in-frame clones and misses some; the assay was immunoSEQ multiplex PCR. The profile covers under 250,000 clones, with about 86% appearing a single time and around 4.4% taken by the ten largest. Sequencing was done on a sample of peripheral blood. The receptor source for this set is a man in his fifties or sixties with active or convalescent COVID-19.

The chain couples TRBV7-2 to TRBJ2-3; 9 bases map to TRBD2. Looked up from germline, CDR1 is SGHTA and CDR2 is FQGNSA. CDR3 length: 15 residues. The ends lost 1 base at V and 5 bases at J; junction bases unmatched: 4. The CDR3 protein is CASSLGAGGIDTQYF. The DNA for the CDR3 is TGTGCCAGCAGCTTAGGAGCGGGGGGTATAGATACGCAGTATTTT.

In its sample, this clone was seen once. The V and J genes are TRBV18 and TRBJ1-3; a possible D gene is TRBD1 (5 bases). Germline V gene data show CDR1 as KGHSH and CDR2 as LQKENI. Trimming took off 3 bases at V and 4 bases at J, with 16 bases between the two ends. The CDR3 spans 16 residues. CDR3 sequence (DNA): TGTGCCAGCTCACCCGGAGGGGCCGAAGGCGGAAACACCATATATTTT. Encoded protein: CASSPGGAEGGNTIYF.

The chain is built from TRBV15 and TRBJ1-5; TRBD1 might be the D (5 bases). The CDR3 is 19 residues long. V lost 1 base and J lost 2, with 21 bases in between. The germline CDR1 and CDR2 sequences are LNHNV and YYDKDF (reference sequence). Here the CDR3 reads CATSRVGRWDGRGNQPQHF. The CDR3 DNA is TGTGCCACCAGCAGAGTCGGTCGATGGGACGGGAGGGGCAATCAGCCCCAGCATTTT.

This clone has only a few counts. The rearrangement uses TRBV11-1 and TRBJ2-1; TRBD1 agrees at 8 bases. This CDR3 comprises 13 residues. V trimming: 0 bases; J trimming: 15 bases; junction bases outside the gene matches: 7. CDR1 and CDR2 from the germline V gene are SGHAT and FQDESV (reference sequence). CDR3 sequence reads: CASSLAVDREAFF. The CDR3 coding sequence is TGTGCCAGCAGCTTAGCCGTGGACAGGGAGGCGTTCTTC.

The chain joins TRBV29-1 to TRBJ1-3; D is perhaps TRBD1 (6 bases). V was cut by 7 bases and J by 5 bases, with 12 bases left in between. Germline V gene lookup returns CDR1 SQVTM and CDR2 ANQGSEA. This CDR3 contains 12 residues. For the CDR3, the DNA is TGCAGCGCCATGGACAGTAGAAACACCATATATTTT. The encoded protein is CSAMDSRNTIYF. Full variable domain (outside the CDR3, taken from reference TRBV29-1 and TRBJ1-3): SAVISQKPSRDICQRGTSLTIQCQVDSQVTMMFWYRQQPGQSLTLIATANQGSEATYESGFVIDKFPISRPNLTFSTLTVSNMSPEDSSIYLCSAMDSRNTIYFGEGSWLTVV.

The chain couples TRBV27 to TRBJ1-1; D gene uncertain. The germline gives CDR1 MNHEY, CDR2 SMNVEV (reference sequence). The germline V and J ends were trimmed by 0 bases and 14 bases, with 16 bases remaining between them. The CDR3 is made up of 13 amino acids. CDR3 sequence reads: CASSLSDSGAPFF. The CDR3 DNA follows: TGTGCCAGCAGTTTATCGGACTCAGGTGCACCCTTCTTT.

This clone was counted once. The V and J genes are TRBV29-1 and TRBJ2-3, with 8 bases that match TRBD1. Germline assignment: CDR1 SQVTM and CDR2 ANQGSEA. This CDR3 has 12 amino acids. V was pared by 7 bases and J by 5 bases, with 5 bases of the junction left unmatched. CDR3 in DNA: TGCAGCGGCCGAGACAGGGGAGATACGCAGTATTTT. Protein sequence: CSGRDRGDTQYF.